Each of the 10 T cell receptor beta chains below was sequenced from the same sample in a study of vaccination effects on CD4 cells after COVID-19. Their target antigens are unknown. Assay: immunoSEQ multiplex PCR; the TCRdb copy retains only in-frame clones and omits some. There are about 38,000 clones in the sample; roughly 76% occur only once, and around 21% lies in the top ten. Antigen-specific CD4+ T cells were first expanded with viral peptide pools by the ViraFEST assay and only then sequenced. Scientists isolated CD4+ T cells after a roughly nine-day culture period ended. All vaccine recipients tested negative for nucleocapsid antibodies and had never contracted SARS-CoV-2 infection. This specimen consisted of CD4+ T cells from PBMCs cultured with SARS-CoV-2 spike peptides, obtained before COVID-19 vaccination. These TCRs come from a human donor who received a COVID-19 vaccine.

V usage is TRBV6-5 and J usage is TRBJ2-3, with 7 bases aligning to TRBD1. Germline CDR1 reads MNHEY; CDR2 reads SVGAGI. V shed 11 bases, J shed 0 bases, and the junction held 8 bases outside the gene matches. The CDR3 consists of 14 residues. The CDR3 DNA reads as TGTGCCTCGAGACAGGGAAGGAGCACAGATACGCAGTATTTT. Its protein product is CASRQGRSTDTQYF.

This chain uses TRBV2 with TRBJ1-2; D unclear. V was cut by 4 bases and J by 7 bases, with 13 bases left in between. This CDR3 is 13 amino acids long. CDR1 is SNHLY and CDR2 is FYNNEI in the germline V gene. The CDR3 region is CASSGLRDSGYTF. Here the CDR3 DNA reads TGTGCCAGCAGTGGGTTGAGGGATAGTGGCTACACCTTC.

The V and J genes are TRBV12-5 and TRBJ1-4; unclear D gene. CDR1 and CDR2 from the germline V gene are LGHNT and FRNRAP. This CDR3 spans 14 amino acids. Trimming removed 7 bases at V and 4 bases at J, with 13 bases between. The CDR3 spells CASALRNDNEKLFF. In DNA, the CDR3 is TGTGCTAGTGCCCTAAGAAACGATAATGAAAAACTGTTTTTT.

This sequence joins TRBV7-2 and TRBJ2-5; 12 bases are shared with TRBD2. There are 17 residues in the CDR3. The V gene's germline CDR1 is SGHTA and CDR2 FQGNSA. Trimming cost V 5 bases and J 4 bases; bases outside gene matches: 11. DNA for the CDR3: TGTGCCAGCAGCCTCGGACTAGCGGGATATTGGGGAGAGACCCAGTACTTC. This translates into CASSLGLAGYWGETQYF.

This clone showed up just once. This chain uses TRBV5-8 with TRBJ1-6, with unresolved D. V lost 0 bases to trimming and J lost 0 bases, with 7 bases between them. In germline, CDR1 is SGHTS, CDR2 YDEGEE. This CDR3 is 16 amino acids long. In DNA, the CDR3 is TGTGCCAGCAGCTTGGGTCGCGCCTCCTATAATTCACCCCTCCACTTT. Translation gives CASSLGRASYNSPLHF.

This clone was counted once. The chain recombines TRBV5-1 with TRBJ2-7; 11 bases match TRBD1. The CDR3 is 13 residues long. Trimming cost V 4 bases and J 7 bases; bases outside gene matches: 4. Germline V lookup: CDR1 SGHRS, CDR2 YFSETQ. CDR3 DNA: TGCGCCAGCAGCCCGGGACAGGGGGGAGAGCAGTACTTC. Translating it yields CASSPGQGGEQYF.

This chain links TRBV7-2 with TRBJ1-2; 7 nucleotides align to TRBD1. V shed 5 bases, J shed 0 bases, and the junction held 6 bases outside the gene matches. The germline V gene encodes CDR1 SGHTA and CDR2 FQGNSA. The CDR3 contains 15 residues. The CDR3 DNA follows: TGTGCCAGCAGCCTGTACAGGGGACCTAACTATGGCTACACCTTC. It yields the protein CASSLYRGPNYGYTF.

The chain has TRBV25-1 and TRBJ1-4, with D possibly TRBD1 on 6 matching bases. The CDR3 runs to 14 residues. The V end lost 6 bases, the J end lost 4 bases, and 12 bases lay between the germline ends. Per the germline V gene, CDR1 is MGHDK and CDR2 is SYGVNS. CDR3 protein: CASRDQGHNEKLFF. In DNA form, the CDR3 reads TGTGCCAGCAGAGATCAGGGACATAATGAAAAACTGTTTTTT.

This chain joins TRBV9 and TRBJ2-4, with TRBD2 identical over 8 bases. Germline V CDR1 and CDR2: SGDLS, YYNGEE. The CDR3 is 15 residues long. The V and J ends lost 4 bases and 0 bases, in that order; junction bases with no gene match: 3. CDR3 residues: CASSTGGGAKNIQYF. CDR3 sequence (DNA): TGTGCCAGCAGCACCGGGGGGGGAGCCAAAAACATTCAGTACTTC.

V is TRBV6-5 and J is TRBJ2-1; D is uncertain. V was pared by 2 bases and J by 7 bases, with 9 bases between. From germline, CDR1 is MNHEY and CDR2 SVGAGI. CDR3 size: 13 residues. Here the CDR3 reads CASSYEGPNEQFF. Written as DNA, the CDR3 is TGTGCCAGCAGTTACGAAGGCCCGAATGAGCAGTTCTTC.